A single sample is the source of the 11 T cell receptor beta chains below, sequenced in a study of control samples from healthy donors and cancer patients. The table came from immunoSEQ multiplex PCR; TCRdb's copy has only in-frame clones and leaves some out. This sample has about 86,000 clones; approximately 95% occur once, and the top ten carry over 1.3%. Sequenced input: blood. The receptor set was obtained from a woman aged 25 to 39 in good health.

This rearrangement joins TRBV6-5 to TRBJ1-5, with 9 bases lining up with TRBD1. CDR3 length: 14 residues. J lost 5 bases, V lost 7 bases, and 6 bases had no gene match. The germline V gene has CDR1 MNHEY and CDR2 SVGAGI. CDR3 loop: CASKWDREDQPQHF. In nucleotides, the CDR3 is TGTGCCAGCAAGTGGGACAGGGAGGATCAGCCCCAGCATTTT.

The J gene is TRBJ1-2, the V gene TRBV7-2; weak D call: TRBD1 (5 bases). Per germline, CDR1 SGHTA and CDR2 FQGNSA. The V gene lost 3 bases and the J gene lost 7 bases, with 18 bases spanning the gap. This CDR3 is built from 15 residues. The CDR3 coding sequence is TGTGCCAGCAGCTTTACCGTTGGGGCCGTGAGTGGCTACACCTTC. Amino acids: CASSFTVGAVSGYTF.

V usage is TRBV6-6 and J usage is TRBJ2-1; a possible D gene is TRBD2 (6 bases). This CDR3 spans 11 amino acids. With 10 bases removed from V and 9 bases from J, the gap between germline ends came to 13 bases. Germline assignment: CDR1 MNHNY and CDR2 SVGAGI (reference sequence). This chain's CDR3 is CATHGGFEQFF. The CDR3 coding sequence is TGTGCCACCCACGGGGGTTTTGAGCAGTTCTTC.

V is TRBV19 and J is TRBJ1-4; D unresolved. This CDR3 has 16 residues. Germline lookup yields CDR1 LNHDA and CDR2 SQIVND (reference sequence). V was shortened by 1 base and J by 0 bases, with 9 bases between the two germline ends. CDR3 DNA sequence: TGTGCCAGTAGTATAGGGTCGGGGACAACTAATGAAAAACTGTTTTTT. Its protein product is CASSIGSGTTNEKLFF.

The chain uses TRBV3-1 (or the pseudogene TRBV3-2) and TRBJ2-1, with D possibly matching TRBD1 (5 bases). Germline-derived CDR1 and CDR2 are LGHDT and YNNKEL (reference sequence). This CDR3 spans 12 amino acids. The germline V and J ends were trimmed by 4 bases and 5 bases, with 6 bases remaining between them. Here the CDR3 reads CASSPDNNEQFF. Here the CDR3 DNA reads TGTGCCAGCAGCCCGGACAACAATGAGCAGTTCTTC.

The chain links TRBV14 to TRBJ2-7; 11 nucleotides line up with TRBD2. The CDR3 is 18 residues long. From germline, CDR1 is SGHDN and CDR2 FVKESK. The trim removed 2 bases at V and 3 bases at J, leaving 12 bases unmatched. The CDR3 DNA reads as TGTGCCAGCAGCCAATTAACTAGCGGGAGTTTCGGGTTCTACGAGCAGTACTTC. Protein: CASSQLTSGSFGFYEQYF.

A single count supports this clone. V gene TRBV28 combines with J gene TRBJ1-1; D unresolved. This CDR3 comprises 16 residues. The germline V gene has CDR1 MDHEN and CDR2 SYDVKM. Trimming removed 4 bases from V and 0 bases from J, with 15 bases in between. CDR3 in DNA: TGTGCCAGCAGTTCCTTTAACCCTCCCCTGAACACTGAAGCTTTCTTT. Translating gives CASSSFNPPLNTEAFF.

V and J are TRBV5-4 and TRBJ2-2, with no clear D. Germline CDR1 SGHNT, CDR2 YYREEE (reference sequence). This CDR3 has 16 residues. Deletions cut 0 bases from V and 1 base from J, with 10 bases between. The CDR3 protein is CASSLDLTLNTGELFF. The CDR3 nucleotides are TGTGCCAGCAGCTTGGACCTGACACTGAACACCGGGGAGCTGTTTTTT.

This clone was seen a single time. J is TRBJ2-1 and V is TRBV30; D is undetermined. V lost 2 bases to trimming and J lost 9 bases, with 11 bases between them. The CDR3 covers 12 residues. From germline, CDR1 is GTSNPN and CDR2 SVGIG (reference sequence). CDR3 amino acids: CAWSSQRSEQFF. In DNA, the CDR3 is TGTGCCTGGAGTAGTCAGCGTAGTGAGCAGTTCTTC.

The chain recombines TRBV27 with TRBJ1-1; TRBD1 agrees at 7 bases. The germline V gene encodes CDR1 MNHEY and CDR2 SMNVEV (reference sequence). The CDR3 is made up of 17 amino acids. Losses at the gene ends were 5 bases for V and 3 bases for J; bases not matched to a gene: 15. The CDR3 nucleotides are TGTGCCAGCAGTCCAAGATACACAGGGACAGCATACACTGAAGCTTTCTTT. Its translation: CASSPRYTGTAYTEAFF.

The chain employs TRBV6-5 and TRBJ2-5; D is uncertain. The germline V and J ends were trimmed by 8 bases and 5 bases, with 12 bases remaining between them. Germline V CDR1 and CDR2: MNHEY, SVGAGI. The CDR3 extends over 12 amino acids. CDR3 sequence: CASESPQETQYF. CDR3 DNA sequence: TGTGCCAGCGAGTCGCCTCAGGAGACCCAGTACTTC.